The 13 T cell receptor beta chains below come from one sample, sequenced in a study of T cells after yellow fever vaccination. TCRdb recomputed calls from the 5' RACE reads with MiXCR, one row per CDR3 protein. This table holds approximately 350,000 distinct CDR3 sequences, approximately 10% found once. The input for sequencing was PBMCs, taken on the day of the first yellow fever vaccination. Source of these receptors: a man aged 18 to 35 who received the YFV17D yellow fever vaccine.

This chain uses TRBV7-8 with TRBJ2-3; TRBD2 aligns across 7 bases. The CDR3 sequence is 17 residues long. V lost 1 base and J lost 0; bases outside the gene matches: 7. The germline V gene encodes CDR1 SGHVS and CDR2 FQNEAQ. As DNA, the CDR3 is TGTGCCAGCAGCTTAGGTACAGCGGGGACTAGCACAGATACGCAGTATTTT. This sequence encodes CASSLGTAGTSTDTQYF. Supplemented by reference TRBV7-8 and TRBJ2-3, the full variable domain reads GAGVSQSPRYKVAKRGQDVALRCDPISGHVSLFWYQQALGQGPEFLTYFQNEAQLDKSGLPSDRFFAERPEGSVSTLKIQRTQQEDSAVYLCASSLGTAGTSTDTQYFGPGTRLTVL.

This clonotype has more than one count but fewer than ten. A read error may account for a junction end that differs from germline. The chain recombines TRBV24-1 with TRBJ1-6; D not resolved. CDR3 length equals 14 residues. From germline, CDR1 is KGHDR and CDR2 SFDVKD. CDR3 protein: CATSDYPAGSPLHF. For the CDR3, the DNA is TGTGCCACCAGCGATTACCCGGCCGGATCACCCCTCCACTTT.

This clonotype was seen only a few times. The chain links TRBV28 to TRBJ2-2; D remains unclear. V dropped 6 bases and J dropped 3 bases, with 5 bases sitting between them. The CDR3 runs 12 residues. Germline V gene sequence: CDR1 MDHEN, CDR2 SYDVKM. CDR3 region: CASRKDTGELFF. CDR3 sequence (DNA): TGTGCCAGCAGGAAGGACACCGGGGAGCTGTTTTTT.

This CDR3 reads CASSRGDSYIQETQYF. The DNA for the CDR3 is TGTGCCAGCAGTCGAGGGGACTCTTATATCCAAGAGACCCAGTACTTC. The V and J genes are TRBV6-1 and TRBJ2-5; weak D call: TRBD2 (6 bases). V lost 5 bases and J lost 1, with 17 bases in between. There are 16 residues in the CDR3. Germline V gene sequence: CDR1 MNHNS, CDR2 SASEGT.

The rearrangement joins TRBV18 to TRBJ1-3; a weak D match, TRBD1 (6 bases). Deletions cut 5 bases from V and 2 bases from J, with 13 bases between. The germline CDR1 and CDR2 sequences are KGHSH and LQKENI. The CDR3 is made up of 15 amino acids. The CDR3 nucleotides are TGTGCCAGCTCAAGGGACATCGTTGCTGGAAACACCATATATTTT. Residues: CASSRDIVAGNTIYF.

This clonotype was seen at least ten times. The rearrangement uses TRBV15 and TRBJ2-3; the D gene is possibly TRBD2 (7 bases). The CDR3 consists of 15 residues. Germline V CDR1 and CDR2: LNHNV, YYDKDF (reference sequence). V was clipped by 10 bases and J by 2 bases, with 19 bases between them. CDR3 nucleotides: TGTGCCAAGACACATGGCGGGGGCGCCACAGATACGCAGTATTTT. Protein sequence: CAKTHGGGATDTQYF.

This clonotype was found many times. At one end the junction does not follow the germline gene, possibly because of a read error. The J gene is TRBJ2-1, the V gene TRBV5-1; a weak D match, TRBD2 (6 bases). There are 13 residues in the CDR3. Germline V gives CDR1 SGHRS, CDR2 YFSETQ. The CDR3 loop is CASSPEGYNEQFF. CDR3 DNA: TGTGCCAGCAGTCCGGAGGGGTACAATGAGCAGTTCTTC.

This clonotype showed up just a few times. J is TRBJ1-5 and V is TRBV4-3; no clear D gene. The germline V gene encodes CDR1 LGHNA and CDR2 YSLEER. V was shortened by 0 bases and J by 0 bases, with 3 bases between the two germline ends. The CDR3 extends over 14 amino acids. The CDR3 sequence: CASSQEPSNQPQHF. The CDR3 DNA reads TGCGCCAGCAGCCAAGAACCTAGCAATCAGCCCCAGCATTTT.

A few counts support this clonotype. The chain joins TRBV23-1 to TRBJ1-5; the D gene is possibly TRBD1 (5 bases). TRBV23-1 has ORF status, its function being uncertain. The CDR3 has 15 amino acids. V was shortened by 5 bases and J by 4 bases, with 15 bases between the two germline ends. This CDR3 reads CASSYGAGRNQPQHF. Written as DNA, the CDR3 is TGCGCCAGCAGTTACGGGGCAGGGCGAAATCAGCCCCAGCATTTT.

V usage is TRBV11-2 and J usage is TRBJ2-5, with 7 bases aligning to TRBD2. Trimming took 6 bases from V and 0 from J; bases not matched to a gene: 19. CDR3 size: 19 residues. Germline values: CDR1 SGHAT, CDR2 FQNNGV. CDR3 protein: CASSLPPTSWSEYQETQYF. In nucleotides, the CDR3 is TGTGCCAGCAGTTTACCCCCGACTAGCTGGTCGGAGTACCAAGAGACCCAGTACTTC. The variable domain in full, completed from reference TRBV11-2 and TRBJ2-5, reads EAGVAQSPRYKIIEKRQSVAFWCNPISGHATLYWYQQILGQGPKLLIQFQNNGVVDDSQLPKDRFSAERLKGVDSTLKIQPAKLEDSAVYLCASSLPPTSWSEYQETQYFGPGTRLLVL.

This chain uses TRBV4-2 with TRBJ1-5; no clear D. Between the trimmed V and J ends, which lost 1 base and 6 bases, there was a span of 13 bases. CDR1 and CDR2 (germline): LGHNA, YNFKEQ. This CDR3 is built from 15 residues. The CDR3 loop reads CASSQGVASGQPQHF. CDR3 DNA: TGTGCCAGCAGCCAAGGGGTCGCTAGCGGTCAGCCCCAGCATTTT.

The chain recombines TRBV5-1 with TRBJ2-1; TRBD1 matches at 8 bases. V shed 3 bases and J 6 bases; nucleotides not matched to a gene: 8. CDR1 and CDR2 from the germline V gene are SGHRS and YFSETQ. CDR3 length equals 15 residues. CDR3 DNA: TGCGCCAGCAGCTCCGGACAGGGCCACATCAATGAGCAGTTCTTC. It translates to CASSSGQGHINEQFF.

This clonotype was counted only a few times. The chain uses TRBV6-5 and TRBJ1-1; D is uncertain. This CDR3 has 13 residues. The ends were cut back, 0 bases at V and 7 bases at J, with 9 bases in the middle. Germline V CDR1 and CDR2: MNHEY, SVGAGI. In DNA form, the CDR3 reads TGTGCCAGCAGTTACTCTCCTGTCTATGAAGCTTTCTTT. Residues: CASSYSPVYEAFF.